This TCR beta chain was identified during a study of blood T cell repertoires in COVID-19. Looking at the study overall: Samples of COVID-19 (acute and convalescent) were obtained from the United States, Italy and Spain. Sources were T cells, B-cell-depleted T cells, or PBMCs; the material itself was cDNA or gDNA.

Original processing notes: Reference gene primer amplification yielded estimated nucleated cell counts. TCRdb's copy holds only in-frame clones and misses some; the assay was immunoSEQ multiplex PCR. The DNA gave D and trimming, while V, J and clone size come from that table. Found here are 100,000 or so clones, nearly 90% of them singletons; the top ten hold about 6.5%. The V gene lost 4 bases and the J gene lost 9 bases, with 15 bases spanning the gap. The CDR3 loop spans 13 amino acids. Germline CDR1 is LGHNT and CDR2 is FRNRAP. The chain links TRBV12-5 to TRBJ1-2, with D perhaps matching TRBD1 (6 bases). Sequencing used peripheral blood. The origin of this receptor is a woman aged 60-75 years with acute or convalescent COVID-19. CDR3 in amino acids: CASGSGGQLSYTF. The CDR3 DNA follows: TGTGCTAGTGGTTCGGGAGGACAGTTGAGCTACACCTTC.